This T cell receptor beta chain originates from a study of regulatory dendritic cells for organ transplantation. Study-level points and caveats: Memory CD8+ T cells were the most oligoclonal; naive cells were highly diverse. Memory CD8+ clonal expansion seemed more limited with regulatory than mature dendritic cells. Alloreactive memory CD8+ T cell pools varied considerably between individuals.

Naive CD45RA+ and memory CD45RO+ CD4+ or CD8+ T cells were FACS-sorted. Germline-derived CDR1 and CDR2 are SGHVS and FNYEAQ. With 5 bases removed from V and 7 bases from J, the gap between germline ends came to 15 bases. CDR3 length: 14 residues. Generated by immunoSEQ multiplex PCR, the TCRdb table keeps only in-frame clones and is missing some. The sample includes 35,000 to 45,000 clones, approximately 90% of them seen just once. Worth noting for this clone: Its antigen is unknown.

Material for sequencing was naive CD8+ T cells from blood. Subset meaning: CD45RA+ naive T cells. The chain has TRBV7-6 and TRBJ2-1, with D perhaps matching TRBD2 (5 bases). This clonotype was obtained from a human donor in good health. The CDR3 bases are TGTGCCAGCAGCGCGGAGAGCGGTGGGAATGAGCAGTTCTTC. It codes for CASSAESGGNEQFF.